These 21 T cell receptor beta chains were sequenced from one sample in a study of brain metastases from non-small cell lung cancer. The data were produced by immunoSEQ multiplex PCR, yet TCRdb's version contains in-frame clones alone and is incomplete. In the table there are fewer than 5,000 clones, approximately 91% of which are singletons. Sequenced: tissue from a brain metastasis. Source of these receptors: a donor aged 40 or over with non-small cell lung cancer.

The V and J genes are TRBV7-8 and TRBJ1-1, with 9 bases matching TRBD1. V lost 6 bases to trimming and J lost 0 bases; unmatched junction nucleotides: 14. The CDR3 extends over 18 amino acids. Germline values: CDR1 SGHVS, CDR2 FQNEAQ. The CDR3 spells CASRAYRGPPTLNTEAFF. The CDR3 nucleotides read TGTGCCAGCAGGGCCTACAGGGGGCCTCCAACATTGAACACTGAAGCTTTCTTT.

The CDR3 sequence: CASSLGQIFKDTQYF. CDR3 sequence (DNA): TGTGCCAGCAGCTTGGGACAGATCTTTAAGGATACGCAGTATTTT. The chain couples TRBV7-9 to TRBJ2-3, with 7 bases that match TRBD1. This CDR3 comprises 15 residues. The J segment lost 6 bases and the V segment lost 3 bases, leaving 9 bases of the junction unmatched. Germline V gene data show CDR1 as SEHNR and CDR2 as FQNEAQ (reference sequence).

There are a few counts of this clone. The same CDR3 is also encoded by other DNA sequences in this sample. The chain carries TRBV6-4 and TRBJ2-1; 8 bases match TRBD2. This CDR3 has 14 amino acids. After removal of 5 bases from V and 0 bases from J, the junction contained 0 bases not matched to a gene. The germline gives CDR1 MRHNA, CDR2 SNTAGT. CDR3 in amino acids: CASSRGGSYNEQFF. In nucleotides, the CDR3 is TGTGCCAGCAGTCGGGGGGGCTCCTACAATGAGCAGTTCTTC.

The V call is TRBV27, the J call TRBJ1-1, with D hard to call. Germline V gene data show CDR1 as MNHEY and CDR2 as SMNVEV (reference sequence). The CDR3 sequence is 13 residues long. V lost 1 base, J lost 2 bases, and 5 bases lay in between. The CDR3 bases are TGTGCCAGCAGTTTATTAAGCAACACTGAAGCTTTCTTT. As protein: CASSLLSNTEAFF.

The chain recombines TRBV5-1 with TRBJ2-1, with a weak D call TRBD2 (5 bases). This CDR3 is built from 16 residues. The germline V gene has CDR1 SGHRS and CDR2 YFSETQ. With 0 bases removed from V and 8 bases from J, the gap between germline ends came to 18 bases. The CDR3 here is CASSLELVDLGYEQFF. The CDR3 coding sequence is TGCGCCAGCAGCTTGGAATTAGTGGACTTAGGCTATGAGCAGTTCTTC.

The chain uses TRBV7-2 and TRBJ2-5; TRBD2 is a possible D gene (5 bases). V shed 5 bases and J shed 2 bases, with 12 bases lying between them. Germline CDR1 and CDR2: SGHTA and FQGNSA. The CDR3 has 14 residues. The CDR3 here is CASSRDQFQETQYF. Written as DNA, the CDR3 is TGTGCCAGCAGCCGGGATCAGTTTCAAGAGACCCAGTACTTC.

This chain uses TRBV6-1 with TRBJ1-5; no clear D gene. The CDR3 extends over 13 amino acids. V was clipped by 3 bases and J by 2 bases, with 5 bases between them. CDR1 is MNHNS, CDR2 SASEGT, per germline. The CDR3 nucleotides read TGTGCCAGCAGTGATCGGGGCAATCAGCCCCAGCATTTT. This sequence encodes CASSDRGNQPQHF.

The chain combines TRBV6-4 with TRBJ2-1, with a tentative D call TRBD2 (6 bases). V shed 3 bases and J shed 3 bases, with 12 bases lying between them. In germline, CDR1 is MRHNA, CDR2 SNTAGT. The CDR3 loop spans 15 amino acids. CDR3 bases: TGTGCCAGCAGTGATGGGGTGGGGGGCTACAATGAGCAGTTCTTC. Its translation is CASSDGVGGYNEQFF.

Concerning this clone itself: This sequence may be a read error, since a much larger clone differs from it by one base. The chain recombines TRBV13 with TRBJ2-3, with TRBD1 matching 10 bases. The V segment lost 10 bases and the J segment 5 bases; nucleotides outside the gene matches: 15. Looked up from germline, CDR1 is PRHDT and CDR2 is FYEKMQ (reference sequence). CDR3 length equals 16 residues. CDR3 DNA sequence: TGTGCCAACAGGGACCGGGACAGGGGATTTGGAGATACGCAGTATTTT. This translates into CANRDRDRGFGDTQYF.

The chain is built from TRBV6-4 and TRBJ2-1, with 15 positions matching TRBD2. There are 15 residues in the CDR3. J lost 8 bases, V lost 6 bases, and 5 bases had no gene match. From germline, CDR1 is MRHNA and CDR2 SNTAGT. The CDR3 DNA reads TGTGCCAGCAGCCGGACTAGCGGGGGGGCCCATGAGCAGTTCTTC. Protein product: CASSRTSGGAHEQFF.

The J gene is TRBJ2-1, the V gene TRBV19; D is ambiguous. Deletions cut 6 bases from V and 4 bases from J, with 10 bases between. CDR1 and CDR2 (germline): LNHDA, SQIVND (reference sequence). This CDR3 region has 13 residues. In DNA form, the CDR3 reads TGTGCCAGTAGCTTGGACCCGTACAATGAGCAGTTCTTC. As protein: CASSLDPYNEQFF.

The J gene is TRBJ1-1, the V gene TRBV29-1; the D gene is possibly TRBD1 (5 bases). The V gene's germline CDR1 is SQVTM and CDR2 ANQGSEA. The CDR3 is made up of 13 amino acids. Between the trimmed V and J ends, which lost 8 bases and 5 bases, there was a span of 18 bases. The CDR3 protein is CSIQAKGETEAFF. The CDR3 nucleotides read TGCAGCATACAGGCCAAGGGTGAGACTGAAGCTTTCTTT.

This rearrangement joins TRBV7-3 to TRBJ2-2; D might be TRBD2 (6 bases). This CDR3 is 15 amino acids long. V gave up 4 bases and J gave up 2 bases, with 11 bases separating them. Per the germline V gene, CDR1 is SGHTA and CDR2 is FQGTGA. The CDR3 loop reads CASSYPGLNTGELFF. CDR3 in DNA: TGTGCCAGCAGCTATCCGGGACTCAACACCGGGGAGCTGTTTTTT. The full variable domain, rest sourced from reference TRBV7-3 and TRBJ2-2, is GAGVSQTPSNKVTEKGKYVELRCDPISGHTALYWYRQSLGQGPEFLIYFQGTGAADDSGLPNDRFFAVRPEGSVSTLKIQRTERGDSAVYLCASSYPGLNTGELFFGEGSRLTVL.

The chain joins TRBV30 to TRBJ2-2; possibly TRBD2 for D (7 bases). Trimming cost V 5 bases and J 3 bases, with 16 bases left between them. Germline CDR1 reads GTSNPN; CDR2 reads SVGIG (reference sequence). The CDR3 contains 15 residues. The CDR3 bases are TGTGCCTGGGGGGAGGGGACACGGGACACCGGGGAGCTGTTTTTT. Translating it yields CAWGEGTRDTGELFF.

The chain carries TRBV7-8 and TRBJ2-2; 13 bases line up with TRBD2. Germline values: CDR1 SGHVS, CDR2 FQNEAQ. V trimming: 5 bases; J trimming: 7 bases; junction bases outside the gene matches: 7. CDR3 length: 16 residues. The CDR3 reads CASSLRLAGGLGELFF. The CDR3 DNA reads as TGTGCCAGCAGCCTGAGACTAGCGGGAGGTCTCGGGGAGCTGTTTTTT.

The chain combines TRBV5-5 with TRBJ1-6; 8 bases agree with TRBD1. The CDR3 contains 17 residues. Unmatched junction bases numbered 6, after V lost 4 bases and J lost 0 bases. Germline values: CDR1 SGHKS, CDR2 YYEKEE (reference sequence). Here the CDR3 DNA reads TGTGCCAGCAGCACGTGGACAGGGAGCTCCTATAATTCACCCCTCCACTTT. The encoded protein is CASSTWTGSSYNSPLHF.

The V call is TRBV6-4, the J call TRBJ2-3, with TRBD2 identical over 10 bases. The CDR3 is made up of 15 amino acids. After removal of 5 bases from V and 4 bases from J, the junction contained 6 bases not matched to a gene. Germline CDR1 and CDR2: MRHNA and SNTAGT. In DNA form, the CDR3 reads TGTGCCAGCAGTCTCAGCGGGGGGGCGGCAGATACGCAGTATTTT. It translates to CASSLSGGAADTQYF.

The genes are TRBV2 and TRBJ2-1, with TRBD2 identical over 7 bases. Per germline, CDR1 SNHLY and CDR2 FYNNEI. The CDR3 runs to 12 residues. With V trimmed by 5 bases and J by 5 bases, 0 bases remained unmatched. Here the CDR3 DNA reads TGTGCCAGCAGTCTAGCGGACAATGAGCAGTTCTTC. Its protein is CASSLADNEQFF.

The V and J genes are TRBV19 and TRBJ2-3; D is ambiguous. Germline-derived CDR1 and CDR2 are LNHDA and SQIVND (reference sequence). V was cut by 3 bases and J by 6 bases, with 10 bases left in between. The CDR3 spans 13 residues. The CDR3 nucleotides are TGTGCCAGTAGTATCCTGCCCCGCGATACGCAGTATTTT. As protein: CASSILPRDTQYF. Variable domain in full (rest from reference TRBV19 and TRBJ2-3): DGGITQSPKYLFRKEGQNVTLSCEQNLNHDAMYWYRQDPGQGLRLIYYSQIVNDFQKGDIAEGYSVSREKKESFPLTVTSAQKNPTAFYLCASSILPRDTQYFGPGTRLTVL.

The V and J genes are TRBV9 and TRBJ2-1; D ambiguous. This CDR3 has 11 amino acids. Germline V lookup: CDR1 SGDLS, CDR2 YYNGEE. The ends were cut back, 0 bases at V and 8 bases at J, with 3 bases in the middle. The CDR3 is CASSVAYEQFF. In DNA form, the CDR3 reads TGTGCCAGCAGCGTAGCCTATGAGCAGTTCTTC.

About this clone itself: This same CDR3 is encoded by further DNA sequences in the sample. The V call is TRBV5-6, the J call TRBJ2-3; 9 nucleotides line up with TRBD2. The CDR3 is 17 amino acids. The J segment lost 6 bases and the V segment lost 5 bases, leaving 16 bases of the junction unmatched. Germline V CDR1 and CDR2: SGHDT, YYEEEE. The DNA of the CDR3 is TGTGCCAGCAGAACTCACGGCCGGGCGGGGGGGCCGGATACGCAGTATTTT. Its translation: CASRTHGRAGGPDTQYF.